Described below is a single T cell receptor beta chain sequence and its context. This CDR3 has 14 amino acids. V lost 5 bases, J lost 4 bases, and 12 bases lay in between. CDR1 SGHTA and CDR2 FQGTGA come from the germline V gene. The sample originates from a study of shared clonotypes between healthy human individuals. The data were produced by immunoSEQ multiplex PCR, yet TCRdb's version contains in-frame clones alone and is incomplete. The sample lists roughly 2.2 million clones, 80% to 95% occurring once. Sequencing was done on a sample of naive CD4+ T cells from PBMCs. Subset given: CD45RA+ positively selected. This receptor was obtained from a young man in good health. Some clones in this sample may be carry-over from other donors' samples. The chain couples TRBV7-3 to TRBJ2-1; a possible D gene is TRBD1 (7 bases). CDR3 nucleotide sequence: TGTGCCAGCAGCGGGCGGGGACAGTACAATGAGCAGTTCTTC. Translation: CASSGRGQYNEQFF.